These 23 T cell receptor beta chains were sequenced from one sample in a study of cytomegalovirus exposure and HLA in healthy donors. The PCR contained 60 Vbeta and 13 Jbeta primers. TCRdb's copy holds only in-frame clones and misses some; the assay was immunoSEQ multiplex PCR. The sample carries about 140,000 clones, 79% recorded once. Sample: PBMCs. Receptors were obtained from a man younger than 35 in good health and CMV-seronegative.

There are a few counts of this clone. This chain links TRBV5-5 with TRBJ2-7; the D gene is possibly TRBD1 (5 bases). The germline V gene has CDR1 SGHKS and CDR2 YYEKEE (reference sequence). V was pared by 0 bases and J by 4 bases, with 14 bases between. The CDR3 covers 15 residues. Here the CDR3 DNA reads TGTGCCAGCAGCTTGGACAGGCAGGAGTGGTACGAGCAGTACTTC. Translation: CASSLDRQEWYEQYF.

This clone was seen only once. The chain employs TRBV6-6 and TRBJ1-1; no definite D call. Germline loops: CDR1 MNHNY, CDR2 SVGAGI (reference sequence). The ends were cut back, 2 bases at V and 8 bases at J, with 9 bases in the middle. The CDR3 sequence is 12 residues long. The CDR3 protein is CASSYPTEEAFF. CDR3 in DNA: TGTGCCAGCAGTTACCCGACTGAGGAAGCTTTCTTT.

The J gene is TRBJ1-4, the V gene TRBV11-2; D may be TRBD1 (6 bases). V lost 3 bases and J 4 bases, leaving 15 bases between the germline ends. This CDR3 contains 16 residues. Germline assignment: CDR1 SGHAT and CDR2 FQNNGV. In DNA form, the CDR3 reads TGTGCCAGCAGCTTGTCCCCGACAGGTGATAATGAAAAACTGTTTTTT. Protein: CASSLSPTGDNEKLFF.

CDR3 loop: CSVCGQGDYNEQFF. DNA of the CDR3: TGCAGCGTTTGCGGACAGGGAGACTACAATGAGCAGTTCTTC. The chain couples TRBV29-1 to TRBJ2-1; 8 bases fit TRBD1. V was pared by 5 bases and J by 3 bases, with 6 bases of the junction left unmatched. The CDR3 sequence is 14 residues long. Germline V gene sequence: CDR1 SQVTM, CDR2 ANQGSEA.

Note on this clone: At the DNA level, this CDR3 is encoded by other sequences in the same sample as well. This chain links TRBV15 with TRBJ1-2, with 7 nucleotides matching TRBD1. The J segment lost 7 bases and the V segment lost 1 base, leaving 6 bases of the junction unmatched. The CDR3 contains 14 residues. The germline V gene has CDR1 LNHNV and CDR2 YYDKDF (reference sequence). The CDR3 DNA reads as TGTGCCACCAGCAGAGTAGAGGGGGCGCGTGGCTACACCTTC. Translation: CATSRVEGARGYTF.

This rearrangement joins TRBV5-1 to TRBJ2-5, with a weak D call TRBD1 (6 bases). Trimming shortened V by 3 bases and J by 7 bases, and 16 bases separated the two germline ends. Germline V CDR1 and CDR2: SGHRS, YFSETQ. The CDR3 consists of 14 residues. Here the CDR3 reads CASSSDSSAGTQYF. The CDR3 nucleotides read TGCGCCAGCAGCTCGGACAGTTCTGCGGGGACCCAGTACTTC.

This clone appeared a single time. This rearrangement joins TRBV27 to TRBJ2-7, with TRBD1 matching over 8 bases. With V trimmed by 6 bases and J by 6 bases, 10 bases remained unmatched. This CDR3 comprises 14 residues. Looked up from germline, CDR1 is MNHEY and CDR2 is SMNVEV (reference sequence). The CDR3, as DNA: TGTGCCAGCAGGCGACAGGGGTCGGTCTGCGAGCAGTACTTC. Translated, it gives CASRRQGSVCEQYF.

The chain uses TRBV6-1 and TRBJ2-5; 7 bases are a match to TRBD2. Per germline, CDR1 MNHNS and CDR2 SASEGT. V was clipped by 0 bases and J by 4 bases; unmatched bases: 2. The CDR3 is 14 residues long. CDR3 region: CASSEAWGGETQYF. As DNA, the CDR3 is TGTGCCAGCAGTGAAGCTTGGGGGGGAGAGACCCAGTACTTC.

This clone was seen just once. This sequence joins TRBV18 and TRBJ1-2, with a weak D call TRBD1 (5 bases). The CDR3 spans 16 residues. Trimming left V 0 bases short and J 7 bases short, with 18 bases between. CDR1 and CDR2 (germline): KGHSH, LQKENI. CDR3 amino acids: CASSPPIPQGRSGYTF. The DNA of the CDR3 is TGTGCCAGCTCACCACCGATACCCCAGGGAAGGAGTGGCTACACCTTC.

The chain is built from TRBV19 and TRBJ2-3; maybe TRBD1 (6 bases). Between the trimmed V and J ends, which lost 4 bases and 5 bases, there was a span of 13 bases. Germline-derived CDR1 and CDR2 are LNHDA and SQIVND (reference sequence). This CDR3 contains 14 residues. In DNA form, the CDR3 reads TGTGCCAGTAGTAGCAGGGGTCCTTTAGATACGCAGTATTTT. It encodes CASSSRGPLDTQYF. Supplemented by reference TRBV19 and TRBJ2-3, the full variable domain reads DGGITQSPKYLFRKEGQNVTLSCEQNLNHDAMYWYRQDPGQGLRLIYYSQIVNDFQKGDIAEGYSVSREKKESFPLTVTSAQKNPTAFYLCASSSRGPLDTQYFGPGTRLTVL.

The chain joins TRBV5-5 to TRBJ1-1, with D hard to call. Per germline, CDR1 SGHKS and CDR2 YYEKEE (reference sequence). V lost 0 bases and J 1 base, leaving 7 bases between the germline ends. The CDR3 consists of 14 residues. The CDR3 DNA is TGTGCCAGCAGCTTGGCCGTGGCGAACACTGAAGCTTTCTTT. Its protein is CASSLAVANTEAFF.

The chain joins TRBV18 to TRBJ2-5, with a weak D call TRBD2 (5 bases). V lost 5 bases and J lost 5, with 15 bases in between. The CDR3 spans 14 residues. Per the germline V gene, CDR1 is KGHSH and CDR2 is LQKENI. The chain's CDR3 is CASSSPTGGETQYF. As DNA, the CDR3 is TGTGCCAGCTCATCCCCGACGGGCGGGGAGACCCAGTACTTC.

The rearrangement uses TRBV5-1 and TRBJ2-1; 8 bases agree with TRBD1. Germline CDR1 is SGHRS and CDR2 is YFSETQ. Unmatched junction bases numbered 7, after V lost 5 bases and J lost 6 bases. CDR3 length: 14 amino acids. The CDR3 nucleotides read TGCGCCAGCAGGGTCCAGGGGGCGCCCAATGAGCAGTTCTTC. Amino acids: CASRVQGAPNEQFF.

The V gene is TRBV6-5, the J gene TRBJ2-1, with D possibly matching TRBD2 (6 bases). CDR3 length: 12 residues. Per the germline V gene, CDR1 is MNHEY and CDR2 is SVGAGI. Trimming stripped 6 bases from V and 8 bases from J, with 11 bases between. For the CDR3, the DNA is TGTGCCAGCAGCAACTGGGGGGATGAGCAGTTCTTC. Translated, it gives CASSNWGDEQFF.

The chain combines TRBV29-1 with TRBJ2-1; TRBD2 matches 13 bases. V dropped 4 bases and J dropped 4; count of bases not matched to a gene: 4. The CDR3 has 15 residues. Germline V gene lookup returns CDR1 SQVTM and CDR2 ANQGSEA. The CDR3 reads CSVGKTSGGYNEQFF. The CDR3 DNA sequence: TGCAGCGTTGGGAAGACTAGCGGGGGGTACAATGAGCAGTTCTTC.

V usage is TRBV9 and J usage is TRBJ1-1; possibly TRBD1 for D (5 bases). The CDR3 loop spans 14 amino acids. Per the germline V gene, CDR1 is SGDLS and CDR2 is YYNGEE. The V and J ends lost 4 bases and 2 bases respectively, with 12 bases between them. The CDR3 nucleotides read TGTGCCAGCAGCATCGGGACTTCAAACACTGAAGCTTTCTTT. Its translation: CASSIGTSNTEAFF.

In this sample, this clone turned up once. The V and J genes are TRBV12-5 and TRBJ2-2, with 7 nucleotides matching TRBD1. The V segment lost 1 base and the J segment 2 bases; nucleotides outside the gene matches: 10. Germline values: CDR1 LGHNT, CDR2 FRNRAP. The CDR3 has 18 residues. Written as DNA, the CDR3 is TGTGCTAGTGGTTTGGCGATCGGACAGGCCCTAAACACCGGGGAGCTGTTTTTT. The encoded protein is CASGLAIGQALNTGELFF.

The chain's CDR3 is CASSPTEQGLAFF. The CDR3 nucleotides read TGTGCCAGCAGCCCTACCGAGCAGGGGTTGGCTTTCTTT. The chain links TRBV7-9 to TRBJ1-1; TRBD1 is a possible D gene (6 bases). Germline values: CDR1 SEHNR, CDR2 FQNEAQ (reference sequence). The CDR3 spans 13 residues. V was trimmed by 5 bases and J by 11 bases, leaving 18 bases between them.

The rearrangement joins TRBV15 to TRBJ1-2, with a possible D match to TRBD1 (5 bases). The CDR3 runs 17 residues. Germline V gives CDR1 LNHNV, CDR2 YYDKDF (reference sequence). The germline V and J ends were trimmed by 3 bases and 7 bases, with 24 bases remaining between them. CDR3 sequence: CATSSRDVGLGTGGYTF. CDR3 nucleotides: TGTGCCACCAGCAGCAGAGATGTAGGACTAGGGACCGGTGGCTACACCTTC.

This CDR3 is CASSLRGLGVYGYTF. The CDR3 bases are TGTGCCAGCAGTTTAAGGGGACTCGGGGTCTATGGCTACACCTTC. This chain uses TRBV27 with TRBJ1-2; possible D gene TRBD1, 5 bases. With 2 bases removed from V and 4 bases from J, the gap between germline ends came to 14 bases. The CDR3 covers 15 residues. Looked up from germline, CDR1 is MNHEY and CDR2 is SMNVEV (reference sequence).

The CDR3 bases are TGTGCCAGCAGCGATCAGGCCGGGACACCCCTCCACTTT. It translates to CASSDQAGTPLHF. The V and J genes are TRBV7-9 and TRBJ1-6; no clear D. The length of the CDR3 is 13 residues. V lost 5 bases and J lost 11, with 13 bases in between. Looked up from germline, CDR1 is SEHNR and CDR2 is FQNEAQ (reference sequence).

The chain links TRBV6-6 to TRBJ1-5, with 8 nucleotides matching TRBD1. Trimming removed 4 bases from V and 1 base from J; junction bases left unmatched: 3. The CDR3 has 15 residues. In germline, CDR1 is MNHNY, CDR2 SVGAGI (reference sequence). Here the CDR3 reads CASSSDRGSNQPQHF. DNA for the CDR3: TGTGCCAGCAGTTCCGACAGGGGAAGCAATCAGCCCCAGCATTTT.

The chain uses TRBV7-6 and TRBJ1-3; D gene uncertain. From germline, CDR1 is SGHVS and CDR2 FNYEAQ. The CDR3 consists of 15 residues. V was cut by 5 bases and J by 2 bases, with 13 bases left in between. The CDR3 nucleotides read TGTGCCAGCAGCATAAAGCCCGGGGCTGGAAACACCATATATTTT. The encoded protein is CASSIKPGAGNTIYF.